The rows below give T cell receptor beta chains drawn from one sample of a study of T-cell memory formation after mild COVID-19. TCRdb analysed the 5' RACE reads with MiXCR anew, one entry per CDR3 protein. The sample lists 250,000 to 300,000 distinct CDR3 sequences; around 16% were seen once. Sequenced input: PBMCs or a T cell subset sorted from them (not recorded which). These receptors were obtained from a man between 18 and 35 years old who had mild COVID-19 (a few samples of this study predate the infection). Cell type and time point are not known. Each CDR3 is given with its conserved first and last residue. D genes are given only for firm matches. Not every row has a clone size; where given, it reads once, few, many or a size class.

cdr3_length	v_call	j_call	clone_size	d_call	cdr3_aa	cdr3_nt
14	TRBV28	TRBJ1-5	-	-	CASSSPGGNQPQHF	TGTGCCAGCAGTTCGCCAGGAGGGAATCAGCCCCAGCATTTT
15	TRBV6-1	TRBJ1-4	-	-	CASRERGDFSEKLFF	TGTGCCAGCAGAGAGAGAGGGGACTTTAGTGAAAAACTGTTTTTT
15	TRBV6-5	TRBJ1-1	few	-	CASSGPGGVNTEAFF	TGTGCCAGCAGTGGCCCGGGTGGAGTGAACACTGAAGCTTTCTTT
16	TRBV3-1	TRBJ2-3	few	-	CASSQEGREFGDTQYF	TGTGCCAGCAGCCAAGAAGGCAGGGAATTTGGAGATACGCAGTATTTT
15	TRBV5-1	TRBJ2-1	-	TRBD2	CASSLDSGSYNEQFF	TGCGCCAGCAGCTTGGATAGCGGGTCCTACAATGAGCAGTTCTTC
18	TRBV4-1	TRBJ1-5	few	-	CASSQEGLRKDPAQPQHF	TGCGCCAGCAGCCAAGAGGGACTCCGAAAGGACCCGGCTCAGCCCCAGCATTTT
15	TRBV11-2	TRBJ2-7	few	TRBD1	CASSSTPRDRREQYF	TGTGCCAGCAGCTCTACCCCCCGGGACAGGCGCGAGCAGTACTTC
15	TRBV6-5	TRBJ1-2	-	-	CASSFSQGIGYGYTF	TGTGCCAGCAGTTTCTCACAGGGAATCGGGTATGGCTACACCTTC
15	TRBV9	TRBJ1-2	few	TRBD1	CASSVQGAPGYGYTF	TGTGCCAGCAGCGTACAGGGGGCGCCGGGGTATGGCTACACCTTC
15	TRBV7-2	TRBJ2-1	-	TRBD2	CASSLGAGTSSEQFF	TGTGCCAGCAGCTTAGGAGCCGGGACTAGCAGTGAGCAGTTCTTC
15	TRBV20-1	TRBJ2-3	many	TRBD2	CSARPAGEWADTQYF	TGCAGTGCTAGACCGGCGGGGGAGTGGGCAGATACGCAGTATTTT
13	TRBV6-5	TRBJ2-3	few	-	CATEGGGTDTQYF	TGTGCCACCGAGGGCGGGGGCACAGATACGCAGTATTTT
17	TRBV5-1	TRBJ1-2	-	TRBD1	CASSLSRATGGNYGYTF	TGCGCCAGCAGCTTATCCAGAGCGACAGGGGGGAACTATGGCTACACCTTC
16	TRBV24-1	TRBJ2-1	-	TRBD1	CATSRDRGRVYNEQFF	TGTGCCACCAGTCGGGACAGGGGGCGAGTCTACAATGAGCAGTTCTTC
18	TRBV21-1	TRBJ2-6	-	-	CASSKAGDTRSGANVLTF	TGTGCCAGCAGCAAAGCTGGCGACACCCGCTCTGGGGCCAACGTCCTGACTTTC
14	TRBV4-3	TRBJ1-1	-	-	CASSQKGSYTEAFF	TGCGCCAGCAGCCAGAAGGGAAGCTACACTGAAGCTTTCTTT
18	TRBV20-1	TRBJ1-3	-	-	CSARDPEKPGYSGNTIYF	TGCAGTGCTAGAGACCCAGAAAAGCCCGGGTATTCTGGAAACACCATATATTTT
16	TRBV15	TRBJ1-3	few	-	CATSRDRRATGNTIYF	TGTGCCACCAGCAGAGATCGCAGGGCCACTGGAAACACCATATATTTT
15	TRBV7-6	TRBJ2-5	-	TRBD2	CASSSPLAAKETQYF	TGTGCCAGCAGCTCCCCGCTAGCGGCCAAAGAGACCCAGTACTTC
16	TRBV4-1	TRBJ2-2	once	-	CASSRAALSGTGELFF	TGCGCCAGCAGCCGGGCCGCCCTGTCGGGGACCGGGGAGCTGTTTTTT
17	TRBV6-6	TRBJ2-1	few	TRBD1	CASSSKYRDRVDNEQFF	TGTGCCAGCAGTTCAAAATACCGGGACAGGGTAGACAATGAGCAGTTCTTC
15	TRBV28	TRBJ1-2	-	-	CASSPGDIRWRGYTF	TGTGCCAGCAGCCCGGGAGACATCCGCTGGCGTGGCTACACCTTC
17	TRBV6-2/TRBV6-3	TRBJ2-6	few	-	CASQRRARPSGANVLTF	TGTGCCAGCCAAAGGAGGGCGAGACCCTCTGGGGCCAACGTCCTGACTTTC
14	TRBV27	TRBJ2-7	-	-	CASSHGPQSYEQYF	TGTGCCAGCAGTCATGGGCCACAATCCTACGAGCAGTACTTC
14	TRBV7-6	TRBJ2-7	few	-	CASSQHGSSYEQYF	TGTGCCAGCAGCCAACACGGCAGCTCCTACGAGCAGTACTTC
16	TRBV12-5	TRBJ1-5	few	-	CASGRVGGGVNQPQHF	TGTGCTAGTGGTCGGGTAGGCGGTGGTGTCAATCAGCCCCAGCATTTT
15	TRBV7-9	TRBJ1-2	few	-	CASSLGRQAAAGYTF	TGTGCCAGCAGCTTGGGGAGACAGGCCGCCGCCGGCTACACCTTC
15	TRBV12-3/TRBV12-4	TRBJ2-5	few	TRBD1	CASRPITGAGETQYF	TGTGCCAGCAGGCCTATAACAGGGGCTGGAGAGACCCAGTACTTC
15	TRBV6-5	TRBJ2-7	-	TRBD2	CASSGLGGGPYEQYF	TGTGCCAGCAGTGGACTGGGCGGGGGTCCCTACGAGCAGTACTTC
15	TRBV6-1	TRBJ1-4	-	TRBD1	CASSTTGDRREKLFF	TGTGCCAGCAGTACCACCGGGGACAGGCGTGAAAAACTGTTTTTT
13	TRBV7-7	TRBJ1-4	few	TRBD1	CASSFGTGEKLFF	TGTGCCAGCAGCTTCGGGACAGGCGAAAAACTGTTTTTT
14	TRBV5-1	TRBJ2-5	many	TRBD2	CASSSGGPQETQYF	TGCGCCAGCAGCTCGGGGGGGCCCCAAGAGACCCAGTACTTC
13	TRBV3-1	TRBJ2-7	many	-	CASSQHTSYEQYF	TGTGCCAGCAGCCAACACACCTCCTACGAGCAGTACTTC
13	TRBV3-1	TRBJ1-1	many	TRBD1	CASSPTGGAYGFF	TGTGCCAGCAGCCCGACAGGGGGCGCATACGGTTTCTTT
14	TRBV6-2/TRBV6-3	TRBJ2-5	few	TRBD1	CASSQGTGGTTQYF	TGTGCCAGCAGCCAAGGGACAGGGGGCACCACCCAGTACTTC
15	TRBV4-1	TRBJ2-7	few	-	CASSPGGAVKRVQYF	TGCGCCAGCAGCCCCGGAGGGGCAGTCAAACGCGTGCAGTACTTC
15	TRBV6-2/TRBV6-3	TRBJ2-3	-	-	CASSFLAAGEDTQYF	TGTGCCAGCAGTTTCCTAGCGGCAGGGGAAGATACGCAGTATTTT
16	TRBV7-2	TRBJ2-5	few	-	CASSLFGRMVEETQYF	TGTGCCAGCAGCTTATTCGGCCGGATGGTTGAAGAGACCCAGTACTTC
15	TRBV29-1	TRBJ2-6	-	TRBD1	CSVGPTGAGANVLTF	TGCAGCGTTGGACCCACAGGGGCTGGGGCCAACGTCCTGACTTTC
16	TRBV4-1	TRBJ2-2	-	-	CASSQELTRWSGELFF	TGCGCCAGCAGCCAAGAATTGACACGATGGAGCGGGGAGCTGTTTTTT
17	TRBV20-1	TRBJ1-3	few	-	CSARDRRGLLSGNTIYF	TGCAGTGCTAGAGATCGGAGAGGACTTCTCTCTGGAAACACCATATATTTT
15	TRBV7-2	TRBJ2-2	few	-	CASTSYPANTGELFF	TGTGCCAGCACCTCGTACCCGGCGAACACCGGGGAGCTGTTTTTT
12	TRBV6-5	TRBJ1-3	many	-	CASSSPGNTIYF	TGTGCCAGCAGTTCCCCTGGAAACACCATATATTTT
14	TRBV6-5	TRBJ1-5	-	TRBD1	CAGRQGQRYQPQHF	TGTGCCGGCAGGCAGGGACAGCGTTATCAGCCCCAGCATTTT
16	TRBV5-1	TRBJ1-3	-	-	CASSLDWISSGNTIYF	TGCGCCAGCAGCTTGGATTGGATTAGCTCTGGAAACACCATATATTTT
14	TRBV20-1	TRBJ2-2	-	-	CSASDLSGTGELFF	TGCAGTGCTAGCGATCTTTCGGGCACCGGGGAGCTGTTTTTT